This T cell receptor beta chain came from a study of CD8 T cells in ankylosing spondylitis (dated 2017 in TCRdb). In the study overall: T cell receptor beta repertoires were profiled in healthy donors and ankylosing spondylitis patients so that disease-linked TCR variants could be found. The full study cohort comprised 20 to 30 ankylosing spondylitis patients and 110 or so healthy donors. Peripheral blood samples were taken, and synovial fluid was additionally collected from ankylosing spondylitis patients.

General study outcomes and caveats: In peripheral blood, the disease-linked clones were found at relatively low frequencies and had a CD8+ phenotype. According to the report, matched synovial fluid samples from ankylosing spondylitis patients were significantly enriched for the disease-linked clones. Some motif variants were previously reported in synovial fluid and blood of reactive arthritis patients, suggesting common disease-initiation mechanisms. Blood from ankylosing spondylitis patients appeared to be characterized by a TCR beta motif composed of eight or nine highly homologous amino acid variants.

The instrument given in TCRdb is Illumina HiSeq 2500. Quantitative 5'-RACE with molecular barcodes was used to prepare TCR beta libraries. From the authors' description of their analysis: Disease-linked TCR variants were identified with a new computational method built on a probabilistic model of VDJ rearrangement. TCRdb passed the public sequencing reads through fastp at Q25 and MiXCR, retaining productive beta sequences. Every entry covers one CDR3 protein and lists the most common genes and DNA from its rows. The V and J calls come from TCRdb's annotation, not from the publication. This sample has under 250,000 distinct CDR3 sequences in its table, and approximately 7.3% of those were observed once. 13% to 15% of the sample lies in the top ten. This clonotype was detected many times. Its antigen specificity is not known. The record has no base qualities; no much larger clone is one base away. CDR1 and CDR2, per the germline V gene, are MDHEN and SYDVKM. Inclusive of the bounding cysteine and phenylalanine, the CDR3 is 13 residues long. Just CDR3 DNA is preserved here, 39 bases in frame from base 1. After removal of 5 bases from V and 4 bases from J, the junction retains 1 base not matched to a gene.

The sequencing input was blood, either unsorted or a sorted T cell fraction (not recorded which). The V gene is TRBV28 and the J gene is TRBJ2-5, and TRBD2 matches 10 of the central bases. This clonotype originated in a male donor with ankylosing spondylitis. The CDR3 region: CASSPSGRETQYF. The DNA sequence is TGTGCCAGCAGTCCTAGCGGGAGAGAGACCCAGTACTTC. When the CDR3 is completed using the reference TRBV28 and TRBJ2-5 genes on either side, the full variable domain is DVKVTQSSRYLVKRTGEKVFLECVQDMDHENMFWYRQDPGLGLRLIYFSYDVKMKEKGDIPEGYSVSREKKERFSLILESASTNQTSMYLCASSPSGRETQYFGPGTRLLVL.